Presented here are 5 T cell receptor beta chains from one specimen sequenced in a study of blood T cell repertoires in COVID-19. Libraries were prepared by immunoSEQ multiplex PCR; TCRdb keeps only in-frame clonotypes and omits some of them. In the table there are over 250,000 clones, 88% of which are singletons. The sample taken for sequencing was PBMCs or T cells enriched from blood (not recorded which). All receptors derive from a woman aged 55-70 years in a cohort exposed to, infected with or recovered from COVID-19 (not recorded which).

CDR3 in DNA: TGTGCCAGCAGCCACTCGCGAACTTACACAGATACGCAGTATTTT. Translated: CASSHSRTYTDTQYF. J is TRBJ2-3 and V is TRBV3-1 (or the pseudogene TRBV3-2); D is uncertain. The germline V and J ends were trimmed by 3 bases and 2 bases, with 12 bases remaining between them. Per germline, CDR1 LGHDT and CDR2 YNNKEL (reference sequence). This CDR3 region has 15 residues.

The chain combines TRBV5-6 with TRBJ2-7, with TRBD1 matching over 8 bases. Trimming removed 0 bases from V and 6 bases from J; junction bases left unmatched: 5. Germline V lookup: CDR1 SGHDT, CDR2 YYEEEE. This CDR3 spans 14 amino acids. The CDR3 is CASSLETGGIEQYF. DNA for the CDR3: TGTGCCAGCAGCTTGGAAACAGGGGGTATCGAGCAGTACTTC.

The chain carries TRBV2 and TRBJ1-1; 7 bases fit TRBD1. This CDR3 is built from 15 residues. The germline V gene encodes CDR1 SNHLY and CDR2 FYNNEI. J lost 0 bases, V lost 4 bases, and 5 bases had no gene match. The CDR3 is CASSVGQTMNTEAFF. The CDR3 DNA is TGTGCCAGCAGTGTGGGACAGACCATGAACACTGAAGCTTTCTTT.

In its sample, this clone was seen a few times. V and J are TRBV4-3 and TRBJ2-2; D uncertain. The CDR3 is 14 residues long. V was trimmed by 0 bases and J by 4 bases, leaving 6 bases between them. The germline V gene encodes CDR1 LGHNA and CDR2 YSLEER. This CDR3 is CASSQDPVTGELFF. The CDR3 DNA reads TGCGCCAGCAGCCAAGACCCCGTCACCGGGGAGCTGTTTTTT.

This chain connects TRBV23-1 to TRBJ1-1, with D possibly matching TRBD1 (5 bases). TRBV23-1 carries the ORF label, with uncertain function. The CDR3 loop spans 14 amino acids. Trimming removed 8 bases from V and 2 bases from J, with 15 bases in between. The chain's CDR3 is CASSHRQLNTEAFF. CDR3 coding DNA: TGCGCCAGCTCCCACCGACAGTTAAACACTGAAGCTTTCTTT.